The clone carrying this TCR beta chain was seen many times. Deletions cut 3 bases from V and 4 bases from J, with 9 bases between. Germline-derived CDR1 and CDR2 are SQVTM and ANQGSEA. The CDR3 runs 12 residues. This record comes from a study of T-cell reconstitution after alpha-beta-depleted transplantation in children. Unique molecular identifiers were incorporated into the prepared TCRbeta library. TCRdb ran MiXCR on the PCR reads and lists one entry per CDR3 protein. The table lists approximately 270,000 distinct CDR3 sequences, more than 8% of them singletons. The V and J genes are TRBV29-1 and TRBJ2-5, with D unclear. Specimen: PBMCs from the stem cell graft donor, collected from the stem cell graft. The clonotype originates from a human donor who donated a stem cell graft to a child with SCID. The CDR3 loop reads CSVDVGAETQYF. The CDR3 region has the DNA TGCAGCGTTGATGTGGGCGCAGAGACCCAGTACTTC.